These 25 T cell receptor beta chains were sequenced from one sample in a study of cytomegalovirus exposure and HLA in healthy donors. Primers: 60 Vbeta forward and 13 Jbeta reverse. TCRdb's copy holds only in-frame clones and misses some; the assay was immunoSEQ multiplex PCR. This table lists about 92,000 clones. The specimen sequenced was PBMCs. All receptors come from a man over 45 in good health and CMV-seropositive.

The chain links TRBV18 to TRBJ1-1; no clear D gene. The V and J ends lost 1 base and 1 base respectively, with 7 bases between them. Germline CDR1 KGHSH, CDR2 LQKENI. The CDR3 runs 14 residues. The CDR3 sequence is CASSPREGNTEAFF. CDR3 coding DNA: TGTGCCAGCTCACCACGTGAGGGGAACACTGAAGCTTTCTTT.

The rearrangement joins TRBV5-5 to TRBJ1-2, with a possible D match to TRBD1 (5 bases). The CDR3 spans 14 residues. CDR1 is SGHKS and CDR2 is YYEKEE in the germline V gene (reference sequence). The V gene lost 5 bases and the J gene lost 4 bases, with 15 bases spanning the gap. The CDR3 sequence: CASSRDSRLYGYTF. As DNA, the CDR3 is TGTGCCAGCAGTCGGGACTCACGACTCTATGGCTACACCTTC.

The gene calls are TRBV18 and TRBJ2-1; 9 nucleotides line up with TRBD2. J gave up 9 bases and V 1 base, and 7 bases lay outside the gene matches. Germline V gene sequence: CDR1 KGHSH, CDR2 LQKENI. The CDR3 sequence is 15 residues long. The CDR3 loop reads CASSPLAGAAGEQFF. The CDR3 DNA reads TGTGCCAGCTCACCACTAGCGGGAGCCGCAGGTGAGCAGTTCTTC. Filled out from reference TRBV18 and TRBJ2-1, the complete variable domain reads NAGVMQNPRHLVRRRGQEARLRCSPMKGHSHVYWYRQLPEEGLKFMVYLQKENIIDESGMPKERFSAEFPKEGPSILRIQQVVRGDSAAYFCASSPLAGAAGEQFFGPGTRLTVL.

J is TRBJ2-1 and V is TRBV11-3, with 8 bases identical to TRBD2. J was trimmed by 3 bases and V by 5 bases; bases with no gene match: 3. The CDR3 covers 14 residues. The germline V gene has CDR1 SGHNT and CDR2 YENEEA. The CDR3 DNA reads as TGTGCCAGCAGCCCCGCGGGAGGCTACAATGAGCAGTTCTTC. Protein sequence: CASSPAGGYNEQFF. Combining the CDR3 with reference TRBV11-3 and TRBJ2-1 gives the whole variable domain EAGVVQSPRYKIIEKKQPVAFWCNPISGHNTLYWYLQNLGQGPELLIRYENEEAVDDSQLPKDRFSAERLKGVDSTLKIQPAELGDSAVYLCASSPAGGYNEQFFGPGTRLTVL.

The rearrangement joins TRBV15 to TRBJ1-1; possible D gene TRBD1, 5 bases. The CDR3 contains 13 residues. The ends were cut back, 2 bases at V and 1 base at J, with 5 bases in the middle. Germline CDR1 LNHNV, CDR2 YYDKDF (reference sequence). The CDR3 DNA follows: TGTGCCACCAGCAGACAGGGGAACACTGAAGCTTTCTTT. It translates to CATSRQGNTEAFF.

The V call is TRBV11-3, the J call TRBJ2-7, with 11 bases identical to TRBD2. Germline values: CDR1 SGHNT, CDR2 YENEEA. Trimming removed 6 bases from V and 4 bases from J; junction bases left unmatched: 11. This CDR3 contains 16 residues. This CDR3 is CASSTDLSGRGYEQYF. In DNA form, the CDR3 reads TGTGCCAGCAGTACGGACCTTAGCGGGAGGGGATACGAGCAGTACTTC.

The chain links TRBV7-2 to TRBJ1-1; TRBD1 might be the D (5 bases). Trimming left V 5 bases short and J 0 bases short, with 13 bases between. The CDR3 contains 15 residues. Germline CDR1 SGHTA, CDR2 FQGNSA. The CDR3 loop is CASSRPGHMNTEAFF. Written as DNA, the CDR3 is TGTGCCAGCAGCCGTCCCGGACACATGAACACTGAAGCTTTCTTT.

The chain is built from TRBV5-1 and TRBJ2-3; D remains ambiguous. V dropped 4 bases and J dropped 1 base, with 13 bases sitting between them. CDR3 length: 15 amino acids. CDR1 is SGHRS, CDR2 YFSETQ, per germline. The CDR3 sequence: CASSNPSEGTDTQYF. The CDR3 DNA follows: TGCGCCAGCAGCAATCCCAGTGAGGGCACAGATACGCAGTATTTT.

This chain uses TRBV5-1 with TRBJ2-2, with 8 bases matching TRBD2. The CDR3 has 14 residues. J was trimmed by 6 bases and V by 4 bases; bases with no gene match: 5. Germline CDR1 SGHRS, CDR2 YFSETQ. CDR3 sequence reads: CASSGTSGPGELFF. In nucleotides, the CDR3 is TGCGCCAGCAGCGGGACTAGTGGCCCCGGGGAGCTGTTTTTT.

V gene TRBV7-9 combines with J gene TRBJ2-1, with D possibly TRBD2 on 5 matching bases. Germline lookup yields CDR1 SEHNR and CDR2 FQNEAQ (reference sequence). The CDR3 consists of 15 residues. Trimming stripped 1 base from V and 5 bases from J, with 12 bases between. The CDR3 loop is CASSLVRLRDNEQFF. The CDR3 DNA is TGTGCCAGCAGCTTAGTGCGGTTGAGGGACAATGAGCAGTTCTTC.

The genes are TRBV30 and TRBJ2-1; perhaps TRBD2 as D (6 bases). The germline gives CDR1 GTSNPN, CDR2 SVGIG (reference sequence). The CDR3 extends over 11 amino acids. The CDR3, as DNA: TGTGTTATAGCGGTCTACAATGAGCAGTTCTTC. It translates to CVIAVYNEQFF.

The CDR3 coding sequence is TGTGCCAGCAGCCCCAAGTGGGCAGGTGGCACTGAAGCTTTCTTT. This encodes CASSPKWAGGTEAFF. The V call is TRBV11-1, the J call TRBJ1-1; D gene unclear. V was trimmed by 5 bases and J by 4 bases, leaving 17 bases between them. The CDR3 length is 15 residues. Germline V gene sequence: CDR1 SGHAT, CDR2 FQDESV (reference sequence).

The rearrangement links TRBV7-6 to TRBJ2-1, with 12 bases identical to TRBD2. CDR1 and CDR2 (germline): SGHVS, FNYEAQ. The CDR3 covers 15 residues. The trim removed 1 base at V and 10 bases at J, leaving 5 bases unmatched. In nucleotides, the CDR3 is TGTGCCAGCAGCTTAGGACTAGCGGGAGATGGAGAGCAGTTCTTC. Amino acids: CASSLGLAGDGEQFF.

V and J are TRBV6-6 and TRBJ2-5; D is ambiguous. V lost 4 bases and J 2 bases, leaving 11 bases between the germline ends. The CDR3 runs to 14 residues. Germline-derived CDR1 and CDR2 are MNHNY and SVGAGI (reference sequence). CDR3 sequence reads: CASSSQAPQETQYF. The CDR3 DNA reads as TGTGCCAGCAGTTCCCAGGCACCACAAGAGACCCAGTACTTC.

The chain links TRBV7-2 to TRBJ2-2, with D possibly matching TRBD2 (6 bases). Trimming stripped 1 base from V and 6 bases from J, with 9 bases between. The germline V gene has CDR1 SGHTA and CDR2 FQGNSA. The CDR3 sequence is 14 residues long. DNA of the CDR3: TGTGCCAGCAGCTTAGTGGGGGAGGCCGGGGAGCTGTTTTTT. Amino acid sequence: CASSLVGEAGELFF.

The J gene is TRBJ2-3, the V gene TRBV30, with TRBD2 matching 7 bases. The CDR3 has 14 residues. Germline CDR1 GTSNPN, CDR2 SVGIG (reference sequence). With 3 bases clipped from V and 0 bases from J, the junction kept 3 bases outside the gene matches. In DNA form, the CDR3 reads TGTGCCTGGAGAGCGGGACTTAGCACAGATACGCAGTATTTT. Translating gives CAWRAGLSTDTQYF.

The chain combines TRBV5-1 with TRBJ2-1; 10 bases line up with TRBD2. The CDR3 spans 15 residues. The V and J ends lost 0 bases and 9 bases, in that order; junction bases with no gene match: 6. The germline CDR1 and CDR2 sequences are SGHRS and YFSETQ. CDR3 nucleotides: TGCGCCAGCAGCTTGGCCAGCGGGAGGGCGGGTGAGCAGTTCTTC. Translated, it gives CASSLASGRAGEQFF.

This sequence joins TRBV7-8 and TRBJ1-5; a weak D match, TRBD1 (5 bases). The CDR3 spans 14 residues. The germline CDR1 and CDR2 sequences are SGHVS and FQNEAQ. The V gene lost 7 bases and the J gene lost 0 bases, with 10 bases spanning the gap. In nucleotides, the CDR3 is TGTGCCAGCAAGGGAGGGGTTAGCAATCAGCCCCAGCATTTT. This sequence encodes CASKGGVSNQPQHF.

The V and J genes are TRBV10-3 and TRBJ2-7; 9 bases fit TRBD2. CDR1 ENHRY and CDR2 SYGVKD come from the germline V gene. The CDR3 is 15 residues long. After removal of 8 bases from V and 4 bases from J, the junction contained 12 bases not matched to a gene. The CDR3 here is CAIRRLAGTGYEQYF. The CDR3 DNA sequence: TGTGCCATCCGACGTCTAGCGGGGACCGGGTACGAGCAGTACTTC.

The chain recombines TRBV19 with TRBJ2-7; no clear D gene. The CDR3 is 12 residues long. Germline values: CDR1 LNHDA, CDR2 SQIVND (reference sequence). Trimming pared 5 bases from V and 12 bases from J, leaving 17 bases between. The CDR3 spells CASSARVDVLYF. CDR3 nucleotides: TGTGCCAGTAGTGCCCGGGTCGATGTACTGTACTTC.

The gene calls are TRBV14 and TRBJ2-3; tentative D call: TRBD1 (6 bases). The V gene lost 2 bases and the J gene lost 2 bases, with 14 bases spanning the gap. Germline lookup yields CDR1 SGHDN and CDR2 FVKESK. This CDR3 is built from 16 residues. The CDR3 nucleotides are TGTGCCAGCAGCCAAACAGGGTGGGGATACACAGATACGCAGTATTTT. It yields the protein CASSQTGWGYTDTQYF.

J is TRBJ2-1 and V is TRBV18; TRBD2 matches at 13 bases. CDR1 KGHSH and CDR2 LQKENI come from the germline V gene. This CDR3 has 17 amino acids. The V segment lost 5 bases and the J segment 7 bases; nucleotides outside the gene matches: 11. CDR3 sequence: CASSFWTSGRGDNEQFF. The CDR3 nucleotides are TGTGCCAGCTCATTTTGGACTAGCGGGAGAGGAGATAATGAGCAGTTCTTC.

The chain joins TRBV11-3 to TRBJ2-5; 15 bases are shared with TRBD2. V gave up 3 bases and J gave up 5 bases; unmatched junction bases: 4. Germline-derived CDR1 and CDR2 are SGHNT and YENEEA. The CDR3 loop spans 16 amino acids. The CDR3 loop is CASSFLGTSGGETQYF. The CDR3, as DNA: TGTGCCAGCAGCTTCCTGGGGACTAGCGGGGGGGAGACCCAGTACTTC. Full variable domain (outside the CDR3, taken from reference TRBV11-3 and TRBJ2-5): EAGVVQSPRYKIIEKKQPVAFWCNPISGHNTLYWYLQNLGQGPELLIRYENEEAVDDSQLPKDRFSAERLKGVDSTLKIQPAELGDSAVYLCASSFLGTSGGETQYFGPGTRLLVL.

The CDR3 DNA reads TGTGCCAGCAGCCCTTCGAGCTCCTACGAGCAGTACTTC. It specifies CASSPSSSYEQYF. The chain combines TRBV7-9 with TRBJ2-5; no clear D. Near its end, the DNA agrees better with TRBJ2-7, so the J call may be wrong. This CDR3 comprises 13 residues. Germline V gene lookup returns CDR1 SEHNR and CDR2 FQNEAQ (reference sequence).

The chain recombines TRBV11-2 with TRBJ2-7; D remains unclear. The CDR3 contains 14 residues. V dropped 2 bases and J dropped 6 bases, with 14 bases sitting between them. The germline V gene has CDR1 SGHAT and CDR2 FQNNGV. CDR3 bases: TGTGCCAGCAGCTTACACCCCTGGGCGCCCGAGCAGTACGTC. Translated: CASSLHPWAPEQYV.